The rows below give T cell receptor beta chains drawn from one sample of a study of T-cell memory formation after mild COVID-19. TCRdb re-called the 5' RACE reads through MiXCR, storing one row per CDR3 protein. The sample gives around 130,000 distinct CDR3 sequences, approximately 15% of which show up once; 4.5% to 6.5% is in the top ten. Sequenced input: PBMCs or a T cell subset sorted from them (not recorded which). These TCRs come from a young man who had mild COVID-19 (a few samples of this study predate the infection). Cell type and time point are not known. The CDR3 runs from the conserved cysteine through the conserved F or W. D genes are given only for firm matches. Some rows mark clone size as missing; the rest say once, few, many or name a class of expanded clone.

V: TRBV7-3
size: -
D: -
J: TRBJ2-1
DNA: TGTGCCAGCAGCCCAACTTCAGGGGGGGGCATAAATGAGCAGTTCTTC
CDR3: CASSPTSGGGINEQFF

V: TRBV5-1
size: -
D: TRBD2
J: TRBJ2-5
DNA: TGCGCCAGCAGCTCGACTAGCGGGGGGGCCTTGGAGACCCAGTACTTC
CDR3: CASSSTSGGALETQYF

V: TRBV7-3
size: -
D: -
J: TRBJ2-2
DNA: TGTGCCAGCAGCTTATCCCAGGGACGGCTGTTTTTT
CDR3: CASSLSQGRLFF

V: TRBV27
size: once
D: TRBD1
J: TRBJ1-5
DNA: TGTGCCAGCAGTCCCTACGGACAGGGCGGGTTTGGCAATCAGCCCCAGCATTTT
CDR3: CASSPYGQGGFGNQPQHF

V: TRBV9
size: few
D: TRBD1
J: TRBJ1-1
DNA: TGTGCCAGCAGCGCCCAGCCAAGGACAGGGGACACTGAAGCTTTCTTT
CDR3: CASSAQPRTGDTEAFF

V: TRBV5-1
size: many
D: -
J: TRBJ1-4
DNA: TGCGCCAGCAGCCTCCGACCGGCGAGTAATGAAAAACTGTTTTTT
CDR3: CASSLRPASNEKLFF

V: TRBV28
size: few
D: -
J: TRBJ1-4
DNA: TGTGCCGCCAGGAGGGCAGCTAATGAAAAACTGTTTTTT
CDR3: CAARRAANEKLFF

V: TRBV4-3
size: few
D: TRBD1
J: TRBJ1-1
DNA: TGCGCCAGCAGCCAAGATGGGCCGGACAGGGGCTGGAACACTGAAGCTTTCTTT
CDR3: CASSQDGPDRGWNTEAFF

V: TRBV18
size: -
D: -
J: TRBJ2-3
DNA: TGTGCCAGCTCACCTCCCGGGACCTGGGCAGATACGCAGTATTTT
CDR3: CASSPPGTWADTQYF

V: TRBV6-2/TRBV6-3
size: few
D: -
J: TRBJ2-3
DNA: TGTGCCAGCAGACCCGACAGTCCTAGCACAGATACGCAGTATTTT
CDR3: CASRPDSPSTDTQYF

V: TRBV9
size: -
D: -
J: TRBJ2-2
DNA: TGTGCCAGCAGCGTTCGGGGGGCCGTTATCGGGGAGCTGTTTTTT
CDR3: CASSVRGAVIGELFF

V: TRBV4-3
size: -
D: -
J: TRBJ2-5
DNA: TGCGCCAGCGGCCAAGTGAGGGGGATGGAGACCCAGTACTTC
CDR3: CASGQVRGMETQYF

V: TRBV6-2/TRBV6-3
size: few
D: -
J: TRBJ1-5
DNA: TGTGCCAGCAGGGGGGCCGGTTCGGGGGATCAGCCCCAGCATTTT
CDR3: CASRGAGSGDQPQHF

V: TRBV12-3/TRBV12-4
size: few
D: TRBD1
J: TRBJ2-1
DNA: TGTGCCAGCAGAGACAGGGGTCCCCTAAGCTCCTACAATGAGCAGTTCTTC
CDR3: CASRDRGPLSSYNEQFF

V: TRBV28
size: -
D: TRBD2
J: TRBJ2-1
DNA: TGTGCCAGCCTTAGCGGGGAGAATGAGCAGTTCTTC
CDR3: CASLSGENEQFF

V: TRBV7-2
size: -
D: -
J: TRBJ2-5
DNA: TGTGCCAGCAGCTCAGGGGGGGAGACCCAGTACTTC
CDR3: CASSSGGETQYF

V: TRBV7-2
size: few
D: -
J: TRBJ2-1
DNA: TGTGCCAGCAGCTTAAGGAGCCCCCCTTACAATGAGCAGTTCTTC
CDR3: CASSLRSPPYNEQFF

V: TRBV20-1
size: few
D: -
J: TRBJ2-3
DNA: TGCAGTGCTACCGGGACTCCAGGGGATACGCAGTATTTT
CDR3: CSATGTPGDTQYF

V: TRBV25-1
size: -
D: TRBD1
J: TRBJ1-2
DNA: TGTGCCAGCAGTCCGGGGACAGGGGTTAACTATGGCTACACCTTC
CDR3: CASSPGTGVNYGYTF

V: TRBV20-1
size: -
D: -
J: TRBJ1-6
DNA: TGCAGTGCTAGAGACAGGGGTAATTCACCCCTCCACTTT
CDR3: CSARDRGNSPLHF

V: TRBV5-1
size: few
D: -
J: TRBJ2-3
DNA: TGCGCCAGCAGAGGACCCCTGACTAGCACAGATACGCAGTATTTT
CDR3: CASRGPLTSTDTQYF

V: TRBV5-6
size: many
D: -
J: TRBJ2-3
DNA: TGTGCCAGCAGCCCAGGCAGGGCAGGGTATTTCGTAGATACGCAGTATTTT
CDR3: CASSPGRAGYFVDTQYF

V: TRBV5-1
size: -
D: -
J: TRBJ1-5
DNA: TGCGCCAGCAGCTTTCGAGTCCCTATAAATCAGCCCCAGCATTTT
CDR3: CASSFRVPINQPQHF

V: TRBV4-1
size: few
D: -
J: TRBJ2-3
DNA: TGCGCCAGCAGCCAAGATGCGAGCACAGATACGCAGTATTTT
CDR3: CASSQDASTDTQYF

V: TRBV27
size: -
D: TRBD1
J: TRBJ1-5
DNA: TGTGCCACCAGCGGGACAGGCGGTCAGCCCCAGCATTTT
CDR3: CATSGTGGQPQHF

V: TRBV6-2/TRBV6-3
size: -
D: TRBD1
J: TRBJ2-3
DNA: TGTGCCAGCAGTTACCGGGACAGGGGGACAAGCACAGATACGCAGTATTTT
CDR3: CASSYRDRGTSTDTQYF

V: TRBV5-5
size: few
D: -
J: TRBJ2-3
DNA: TGTGCCAGCAGCTTAAAACAGCTAGATACGCAGTATTTT
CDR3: CASSLKQLDTQYF

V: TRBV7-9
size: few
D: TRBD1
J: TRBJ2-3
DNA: TGTGCCAGCAGCACCGGGACAGCAGGGCGAGCAGATACGCAGTATTTT
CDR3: CASSTGTAGRADTQYF

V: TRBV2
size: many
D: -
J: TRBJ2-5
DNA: TGTGCCAGCAGTGACGTGGGCCAAGAGACCCAGTACTTC
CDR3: CASSDVGQETQYF

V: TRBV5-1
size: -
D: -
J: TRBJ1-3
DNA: TGCGCCAGCAGCTTCATTCCGGGGTCGAATGTTAACACCATATATTTT
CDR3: CASSFIPGSNVNTIYF

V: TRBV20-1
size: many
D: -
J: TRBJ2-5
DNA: TGCAGTGCTCAAGGAAGGCAAGAGACCCAGTACTTC
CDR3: CSAQGRQETQYF

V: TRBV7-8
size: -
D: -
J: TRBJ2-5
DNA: TGTGCCAGCAGCCCCAGGCTGGGGCTTGGGGGTCAAGAGACCCAGTACTTC
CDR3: CASSPRLGLGGQETQYF

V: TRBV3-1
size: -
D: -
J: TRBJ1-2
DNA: TGTGCCAGCAGCCCTTTAAGAACAGACTTCTATGGCTACACCTTC
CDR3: CASSPLRTDFYGYTF

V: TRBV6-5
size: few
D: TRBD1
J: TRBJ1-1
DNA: TGTGCCAGCAGTCGTCGCGCAACAGGGGGCACTGAAGCTTTCTTT
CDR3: CASSRRATGGTEAFF

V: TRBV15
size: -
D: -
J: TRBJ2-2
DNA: TGTGCCACCAGCAGAGACCCCCAGAACACCGGGGAGCTGTTTTTT
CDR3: CATSRDPQNTGELFF

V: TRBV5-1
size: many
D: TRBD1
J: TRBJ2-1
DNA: TGCGCCAGCAGCTTAATCCCAGGGGGACACAATGAGCAGTTCTTC
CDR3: CASSLIPGGHNEQFF

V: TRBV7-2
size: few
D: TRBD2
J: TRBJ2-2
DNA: TGTGCCAGCAGGCTTAGCGGGGGGAACACCGGGGAGCTGTTTTTT
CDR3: CASRLSGGNTGELFF

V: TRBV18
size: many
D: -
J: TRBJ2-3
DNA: TGTGCCAGCTCACCACCCGCTAGCACAGATACGCAGTATTTT
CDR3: CASSPPASTDTQYF

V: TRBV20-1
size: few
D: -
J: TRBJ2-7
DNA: TGCAGTGCCCGTCAGGCACCGATCTACGAGCAGTACTTC
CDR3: CSARQAPIYEQYF

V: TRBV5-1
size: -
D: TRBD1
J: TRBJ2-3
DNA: TGCGCCAGCAGCCCAAGAACAGGGGGAGGAGATACGCAGTATTTT
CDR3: CASSPRTGGGDTQYF

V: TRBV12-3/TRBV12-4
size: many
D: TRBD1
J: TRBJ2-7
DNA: TGTGCCAGCAGTTTAGCCGGGACAGGGGTTGACGAGCAGTACTTC
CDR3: CASSLAGTGVDEQYF

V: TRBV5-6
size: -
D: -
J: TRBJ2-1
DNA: TGTGCCAGCAGCTTGCAAGGGGGGTCGACTTACAATGAGCAGTTCTTC
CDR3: CASSLQGGSTYNEQFF

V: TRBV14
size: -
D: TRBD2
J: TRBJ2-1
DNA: TGTGCCAGCAGCAGACTAGCGGGGGCGAACAATGGGCAGTTCTTC
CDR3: CASSRLAGANNGQFF

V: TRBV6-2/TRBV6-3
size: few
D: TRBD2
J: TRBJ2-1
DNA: TGTGCCAGCAGATTAGCGGGGGAGGCCTACAATGAGCAGTTCTTC
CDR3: CASRLAGEAYNEQFF

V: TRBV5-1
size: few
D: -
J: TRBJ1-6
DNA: TGCGCCAGCAGACTGGAGTGGGAGGGCCCTTCACCCCTCCACTTT
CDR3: CASRLEWEGPSPLHF

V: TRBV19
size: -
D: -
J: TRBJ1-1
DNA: TGTGCCAGTAGTATGGAGGGATACACTGAAGCTTTCTTT
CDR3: CASSMEGYTEAFF

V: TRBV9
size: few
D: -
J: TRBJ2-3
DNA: TGTGCCAGCAGCGTAAACACAGGGAGTCCAGATACGCAGTATTTT
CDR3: CASSVNTGSPDTQYF

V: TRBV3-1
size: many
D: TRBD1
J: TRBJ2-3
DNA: TGTGCCAGCAGCAGGGACAGGCGCACAGATACGCAGTATTTT
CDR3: CASSRDRRTDTQYF

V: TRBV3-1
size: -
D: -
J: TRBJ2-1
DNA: TGTGCCAGCAGCTTACAGTCGGGATTCGGCAATGAGCAGTTCTTC
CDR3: CASSLQSGFGNEQFF

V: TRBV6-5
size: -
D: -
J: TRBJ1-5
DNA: TGTGCCAGCAGTTACTCGCGAGCCCGGACAGCCCAGCCCCAGCATTTT
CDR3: CASSYSRARTAQPQHF

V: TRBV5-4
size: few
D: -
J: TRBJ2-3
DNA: TGTGCCAGCAGCTTGTATGGGGGAGAGTACGGCACAGATACGCAGTATTTT
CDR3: CASSLYGGEYGTDTQYF

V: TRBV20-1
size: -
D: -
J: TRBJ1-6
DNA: TGCAGTGCTAGATTAGTTGGACCTTCCCTTAGGGGAGATTCACCCCTCCACTTT
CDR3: CSARLVGPSLRGDSPLHF

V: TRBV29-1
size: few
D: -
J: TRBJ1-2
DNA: TGCAGCGTTTGGAAGGGTGGGGACTATGGCTACACCTTC
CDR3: CSVWKGGDYGYTF